The rows below give T cell receptor beta chains drawn from one sample of a study of cytomegalovirus exposure and HLA in healthy donors. Clones were read by immunoSEQ multiplex PCR, and TCRdb kept only the in-frame ones, dropping some. There are almost 200,000 clones in the sample; around three quarters occur only once, and 1.5% to 2% lies in the top ten. The material sequenced was PBMCs. Every receptor here comes from a man between 25 and 39 years old in good health and CMV-seronegative. CDR3s include the opening cysteine and the closing phenylalanine or tryptophan. Each record gives: clone size, V gene, D gene, J gene, CDR3 protein, CDR3 DNA. A D gene is named only where the DNA matches it firmly. Some rows have no size entry. The others give once, few or many, or a class for an expanded clone.

abundance: NA
v_gene: TRBV5-1
d_gene: NA
j_gene: TRBJ2-5
CDR3aa: CASSLARGRETQYF
CDR3nt: TGCGCCAGCAGCTTGGCACGGGGGAGAGAGACCCAGTACTTC

abundance: NA
v_gene: TRBV4-1
d_gene: TRBD2
j_gene: TRBJ2-7
CDR3aa: CASSQGSGGGRAYEQYF
CDR3nt: TGCGCCAGCAGCCAAGGCTCTGGCGGCGGGAGGGCCTACGAGCAGTACTTC

abundance: NA
v_gene: TRBV5-1
d_gene: NA
j_gene: TRBJ2-1
CDR3aa: CASSSSSQALNYNEQFF
CDR3nt: TGCGCCAGCAGCTCTTCCTCCCAGGCCCTTAACTACAATGAGCAGTTCTTC

abundance: NA
v_gene: TRBV5-4
d_gene: TRBD1
j_gene: TRBJ2-1
CDR3aa: CASRNGTAIYNEQFF
CDR3nt: TGTGCCAGCAGGAACGGGACAGCGATTTACAATGAGCAGTTCTTC

abundance: NA
v_gene: TRBV6-5
d_gene: NA
j_gene: TRBJ1-1
CDR3aa: CASSYRQVNTEAFF
CDR3nt: TGTGCCAGCAGTTACCGGCAGGTGAACACTGAAGCTTTCTTT

abundance: NA
v_gene: TRBV6-1
d_gene: NA
j_gene: TRBJ2-3
CDR3aa: CASSDRPGVETDTQYF
CDR3nt: TGTGCCAGCAGTGATCGTCCCGGGGTCGAGACAGATACGCAGTATTTT

abundance: NA
v_gene: TRBV5-1
d_gene: NA
j_gene: TRBJ2-4
CDR3aa: CASSFAGLNIQYF
CDR3nt: TGCGCCAGCAGCTTTGCAGGATTGAACATTCAGTACTTC

abundance: NA
v_gene: TRBV6-5
d_gene: NA
j_gene: TRBJ2-4
CDR3aa: CASSSEPRPAKNIQYF
CDR3nt: TGTGCCAGCAGTTCCGAACCGAGGCCAGCCAAAAACATTCAGTACTTC

abundance: NA
v_gene: TRBV19
d_gene: NA
j_gene: TRBJ1-2
CDR3aa: CASSGQNYGYTF
CDR3nt: TGTGCCAGTAGTGGACAAAACTATGGCTACACCTTC

abundance: NA
v_gene: TRBV6-6
d_gene: NA
j_gene: TRBJ2-4
CDR3aa: CASSYGVSEGIQYF
CDR3nt: TGTGCCAGCAGTTACGGGGTCTCCGAGGGCATTCAGTACTTC

abundance: NA
v_gene: TRBV12-5
d_gene: TRBD2
j_gene: TRBJ2-1
CDR3aa: CASGLVIAGTYNEQFF
CDR3nt: TGTGCTAGTGGTTTGGTAATAGCGGGGACCTACAATGAGCAGTTCTTC

abundance: NA
v_gene: TRBV5-4
d_gene: TRBD1
j_gene: TRBJ2-3
CDR3aa: CASSLLQGADTQYF
CDR3nt: TGTGCCAGCAGCTTGTTACAGGGGGCGGATACGCAGTATTTT

abundance: NA
v_gene: TRBV28
d_gene: NA
j_gene: TRBJ2-2
CDR3aa: CASTPDRIPGELFF
CDR3nt: TGTGCCAGCACCCCTGACAGGATCCCCGGGGAGCTGTTTTTT

abundance: NA
v_gene: TRBV5-1
d_gene: NA
j_gene: TRBJ2-1
CDR3aa: CASSSPGVGSNEQFF
CDR3nt: TGCGCCAGCAGCTCCCCCGGGGTAGGATCCAATGAGCAGTTCTTC

abundance: NA
v_gene: TRBV29-1
d_gene: TRBD1
j_gene: TRBJ2-7
CDR3aa: CSVAGTGSYHEQYF
CDR3nt: TGCAGCGTTGCTGGGACAGGGAGTTATCACGAGCAGTACTTC

abundance: few
v_gene: TRBV27
d_gene: TRBD1
j_gene: TRBJ1-5
CDR3aa: CASSPTGVVQPQHF
CDR3nt: TGTGCCAGCAGTCCCACAGGGGTTGTTCAGCCCCAGCATTTT

abundance: NA
v_gene: TRBV2
d_gene: NA
j_gene: TRBJ2-5
CDR3aa: CASSEASASPHETQYF
CDR3nt: TGTGCCAGCAGTGAAGCCTCTGCTAGCCCTCATGAGACCCAGTACTTC

abundance: NA
v_gene: TRBV29-1
d_gene: NA
j_gene: TRBJ2-4
CDR3aa: CSVFRANGLYF
CDR3nt: TGCAGCGTGTTCAGGGCCAACGGTCTGTACTTC

abundance: once
v_gene: TRBV2
d_gene: NA
j_gene: TRBJ1-5
CDR3aa: CASSPQLNQPQHF
CDR3nt: TGTGCCAGCTCACCGCAGTTAAATCAGCCCCAGCATTTT

abundance: NA
v_gene: TRBV7-6
d_gene: NA
j_gene: TRBJ2-3
CDR3aa: CASSSGPRDTSTDTQYF
CDR3nt: TGTGCCAGCAGCTCGGGGCCGAGGGACACTAGCACAGATACGCAGTATTTT

abundance: few
v_gene: TRBV10-3
d_gene: TRBD2
j_gene: TRBJ2-7
CDR3aa: CAISRGLAGVVSEQYF
CDR3nt: TGTGCCATCAGTCGAGGACTAGCGGGAGTTGTAAGCGAGCAGTACTTC

abundance: NA
v_gene: TRBV7-9
d_gene: TRBD1
j_gene: TRBJ2-7
CDR3aa: CASSSDRASYEQYF
CDR3nt: TGTGCCAGCAGCTCCGACAGGGCCTCCTACGAGCAGTACTTC

abundance: NA
v_gene: TRBV29-1
d_gene: NA
j_gene: TRBJ2-1
CDR3aa: CSVAARGDEQFF
CDR3nt: TGCAGCGTTGCGGCCAGGGGAGACGAGCAGTTCTTC

abundance: few
v_gene: TRBV29-1
d_gene: TRBD1
j_gene: TRBJ2-1
CDR3aa: CSVRDSSYNEQFF
CDR3nt: TGCAGCGTTAGGGACAGCTCCTACAATGAGCAGTTCTTC

abundance: NA
v_gene: TRBV20-1
d_gene: TRBD2
j_gene: TRBJ2-7
CDR3aa: CRAGGLQYF
CDR3nt: TGCAGGGCGGGGGGCTTGCAGTACTTC

abundance: NA
v_gene: TRBV6-5
d_gene: NA
j_gene: TRBJ1-1
CDR3aa: CASSYSRAVNTEAFF
CDR3nt: TGTGCCAGCAGTTATTCGAGGGCGGTAAACACTGAAGCTTTCTTT

abundance: NA
v_gene: TRBV5-1
d_gene: NA
j_gene: TRBJ2-5
CDR3aa: CASSVYRVRQETQYF
CDR3nt: TGCGCCAGCAGCGTATACAGGGTTCGCCAAGAGACCCAGTACTTC

abundance: NA
v_gene: TRBV5-1
d_gene: NA
j_gene: TRBJ2-3
CDR3aa: CASSFVGTDTQYF
CDR3nt: TGCGCCAGCAGCTTCGTAGGCACAGATACGCAGTATTTT

abundance: NA
v_gene: TRBV28
d_gene: TRBD2
j_gene: TRBJ2-7
CDR3aa: CASAIAGSSYEQYF
CDR3nt: TGTGCCAGCGCGATAGCGGGAAGCTCCTACGAGCAGTACTTC

abundance: NA
v_gene: TRBV7-9
d_gene: NA
j_gene: TRBJ2-7
CDR3aa: CASSPQGFEQYF
CDR3nt: TGTGCCAGCAGCCCTCAGGGCTTCGAGCAGTACTTC

abundance: NA
v_gene: TRBV5-1
d_gene: TRBD2
j_gene: TRBJ2-1
CDR3aa: CASSPGLVTFHEQFF
CDR3nt: TGCGCCAGCAGCCCGGGACTAGTTACGTTCCATGAGCAGTTCTTC

abundance: NA
v_gene: TRBV2
d_gene: TRBD2
j_gene: TRBJ2-5
CDR3aa: CASSAQQGGWETQYF
CDR3nt: TGTGCCAGCAGTGCGCAGCAGGGAGGGTGGGAGACCCAGTACTTC

abundance: few
v_gene: TRBV18
d_gene: TRBD1
j_gene: TRBJ1-5
CDR3aa: CASSVGQSNQPQHF
CDR3nt: TGTGCCAGCTCGGTGGGACAGAGTAATCAGCCCCAGCATTTT

abundance: NA
v_gene: TRBV9
d_gene: NA
j_gene: TRBJ2-1
CDR3aa: CASSTQGLNEQFF
CDR3nt: TGTGCCAGCAGCACCCAGGGACTCAATGAGCAGTTCTTC

abundance: NA
v_gene: TRBV28
d_gene: TRBD1
j_gene: TRBJ1-2
CDR3aa: CASSARDSGYTF
CDR3nt: TGTGCCAGCAGTGCTCGGGACAGTGGCTACACCTTC

abundance: NA
v_gene: TRBV4-1
d_gene: NA
j_gene: TRBJ2-2
CDR3aa: CASSQGSLASLGELFF
CDR3nt: TGCGCCAGCAGCCAAGGAAGCTTGGCTAGCCTCGGGGAGCTGTTTTTT

abundance: NA
v_gene: TRBV5-5
d_gene: TRBD1
j_gene: TRBJ1-2
CDR3aa: CASSWDRVEYYGYTF
CDR3nt: TGTGCCAGCAGCTGGGACAGGGTTGAGTACTATGGCTACACCTTC

abundance: NA
v_gene: TRBV27
d_gene: TRBD2
j_gene: TRBJ2-1
CDR3aa: CASNPLLAGVHNEQFF
CDR3nt: TGTGCCAGCAATCCCTTACTAGCGGGAGTCCACAATGAGCAGTTCTTC

abundance: once
v_gene: TRBV5-1
d_gene: NA
j_gene: TRBJ2-2
CDR3aa: CASSPRGSNTGELFF
CDR3nt: TGCGCCAGCAGCCCCCGCGGGTCGAACACCGGGGAGCTGTTTTTT

abundance: NA
v_gene: TRBV9
d_gene: NA
j_gene: TRBJ1-2
CDR3aa: CASSVEAGYGYTF
CDR3nt: TGTGCCAGCAGCGTAGAGGCAGGGTATGGCTACACCTTC

abundance: NA
v_gene: TRBV11-2
d_gene: NA
j_gene: TRBJ2-2
CDR3aa: CASSLFAENTGELFF
CDR3nt: TGTGCCAGCAGCTTATTCGCAGAGAACACCGGGGAGCTGTTTTTT

abundance: few
v_gene: TRBV9
d_gene: TRBD2
j_gene: TRBJ2-3
CDR3aa: CASSVERSGSTDTQYF
CDR3nt: TGTGCCAGCAGCGTAGAGCGTAGCGGGAGCACAGATACGCAGTATTTT

abundance: NA
v_gene: TRBV25-1
d_gene: TRBD1
j_gene: TRBJ1-1
CDR3aa: CASSDYGSGGRSEAFF
CDR3nt: TGTGCCAGCAGTGACTATGGGTCAGGGGGTCGTTCTGAAGCTTTCTTT

abundance: once
v_gene: TRBV7-8
d_gene: TRBD2
j_gene: TRBJ2-4
CDR3aa: CASSLHPSGAGVGKNIQYF
CDR3nt: TGTGCCAGCAGCCTCCACCCTTCTGGGGCGGGAGTGGGCAAAAACATTCAGTACTTC

abundance: NA
v_gene: TRBV5-5
d_gene: NA
j_gene: TRBJ2-7
CDR3aa: CASSLRRGSYEQYF
CDR3nt: TGTGCCAGCAGCTTGAGAAGGGGCTCCTACGAGCAGTACTTC

abundance: NA
v_gene: TRBV5-1
d_gene: NA
j_gene: TRBJ1-1
CDR3aa: CASSLTPVTEAFF
CDR3nt: TGCGCCAGCAGCTTGACTCCGGTTACTGAAGCTTTCTTT

abundance: NA
v_gene: TRBV7-9
d_gene: TRBD1
j_gene: TRBJ1-1
CDR3aa: CSSSLIQGVDTEAFF
CDR3nt: TGTTCCAGCAGCTTAATTCAGGGGGTAGACACTGAAGCTTTCTTT

abundance: NA
v_gene: TRBV6-5
d_gene: NA
j_gene: TRBJ2-1
CDR3aa: CASSYSQDNEQFF
CDR3nt: TGTGCCAGCAGTTACTCACAAGACAATGAGCAGTTCTTC

abundance: NA
v_gene: TRBV5-1
d_gene: TRBD2
j_gene: TRBJ2-7
CDR3aa: CASSFGLAGDPYEQYF
CDR3nt: TGCGCCAGCAGCTTTGGACTAGCGGGAGATCCCTACGAGCAGTACTTC

abundance: NA
v_gene: TRBV5-1
d_gene: NA
j_gene: TRBJ2-1
CDR3aa: CASSFSTNEQFF
CDR3nt: TGCGCCAGCAGCTTCTCGACAAATGAGCAGTTCTTC